These 31 T cell receptor beta chains originate from one sample sequenced in a study of T cell responses to AZD1222 COVID-19 vaccine. Produced via immunoSEQ multiplex PCR; TCRdb's table is partial and in-frame only. The table shows 150,000 to 200,000 clones, with approximately 94% occurring only once. This specimen consisted of peripheral blood, obtained 28 days after the second AZD1222 dose. These receptors were obtained from an adult who received the AZD1222 COVID-19 vaccine.

The chain carries TRBV18 and TRBJ2-1; 8 bases are a match to TRBD2. The ends lost 2 bases at V and 7 bases at J; junction bases unmatched: 7. Germline-derived CDR1 and CDR2 are KGHSH and LQKENI. This CDR3 is built from 15 residues. The CDR3 protein is CASSPGSGSRNEQFF. The CDR3 bases are TGTGCCAGCTCACCAGGGAGCGGGAGTAGAAATGAGCAGTTCTTC.

The J gene is TRBJ1-1, the V gene TRBV2; D unclear. This CDR3 has 14 residues. Germline CDR1 reads SNHLY; CDR2 reads FYNNEI. V gave up 5 bases and J gave up 3 bases, with 13 bases separating them. This CDR3 is CASSNTDSYTEAFF. The CDR3 nucleotides read TGTGCCAGCAGTAATACGGACTCATACACTGAAGCTTTCTTT.

The CDR3 region is CASSYLGTGDFEQYF. CDR3 nucleotide sequence: TGTGCCAGCAGTTACCTAGGGACAGGGGATTTCGAGCAGTACTTC. The chain recombines TRBV6-2 or TRBV6-3 with TRBJ2-7; 10 bases match TRBD1. Germline trimming cut 2 bases from V and 6 bases from J; bases unmatched to any gene: 7. The CDR3 consists of 15 residues. Germline V gives CDR1 MNHEY, CDR2 SVGEGT.

The chain uses TRBV14 and TRBJ1-6; D perhaps matches TRBD1 (5 bases). Germline V gene data show CDR1 as SGHDN and CDR2 as FVKESK. The CDR3 spans 13 residues. The V gene lost 5 bases and the J gene lost 9 bases, with 11 bases spanning the gap. CDR3 sequence reads: CASSAGSRSPLHF. CDR3 DNA sequence: TGTGCCAGCAGCGCAGGGTCACGTTCACCCCTCCACTTT.

The chain employs TRBV5-5 and TRBJ1-2; the match to TRBD1 covers 7 bases. Germline CDR1 SGHKS, CDR2 YYEKEE (reference sequence). The trim removed 1 base at V and 2 bases at J, leaving 2 bases unmatched. The CDR3 runs 14 residues. This CDR3 reads CASSLLQGNYGYTF. DNA of the CDR3: TGTGCCAGCAGCTTGTTACAGGGGAACTATGGCTACACCTTC.

The chain carries TRBV19 and TRBJ1-2; D ambiguous. The CDR3 runs to 12 residues. CDR1 is LNHDA, CDR2 SQIVND, per germline (reference sequence). V lost 0 bases and J 6 bases, leaving 5 bases between the germline ends. CDR3 amino acids: CASSIEVDGYTF. The CDR3 nucleotides are TGTGCCAGTAGTATAGAGGTGGATGGCTACACCTTC. The full variable domain, completed using reference TRBV19 and TRBJ1-2, is DGGITQSPKYLFRKEGQNVTLSCEQNLNHDAMYWYRQDPGQGLRLIYYSQIVNDFQKGDIAEGYSVSREKKESFPLTVTSAQKNPTAFYLCASSIEVDGYTFGSGTRLTVV.

V is TRBV15 and J is TRBJ2-2; D may be TRBD2 (5 bases). V shed 6 bases and J shed 1 base, with 6 bases lying between them. There are 13 residues in the CDR3. Germline V lookup: CDR1 LNHNV, CDR2 YYDKDF (reference sequence). The CDR3 sequence: CATSGGNTGELFF. In DNA, the CDR3 is TGTGCCACCAGTGGAGGGAACACCGGGGAGCTGTTTTTT.

This chain connects TRBV15 to TRBJ1-3; perhaps TRBD1 as D (5 bases). Germline V gene lookup returns CDR1 LNHNV and CDR2 YYDKDF (reference sequence). Trimming left V 0 bases short and J 4 bases short, with 10 bases between. The CDR3 is 15 residues long. The CDR3 is CATSRDRGRGNTIYF. The CDR3 coding sequence is TGTGCCACCAGCAGAGATCGGGGACGGGGAAACACCATATATTTT. Supplemented by reference TRBV15 and TRBJ1-3, the full variable domain reads DAMVIQNPRYQVTQFGKPVTLSCSQTLNHNVMYWYQQKSSQAPKLLFHYYDKDFNNEADTPDNFQSRRPNTSFCFLDIRSPGLGDTAMYLCATSRDRGRGNTIYFGEGSWLTVV.

The chain employs TRBV4-2 and TRBJ1-2, with D perhaps TRBD1 (5 bases). The CDR3 is 14 residues long. V was shortened by 3 bases and J by 4 bases, with 12 bases between the two germline ends. Looked up from germline, CDR1 is LGHNA and CDR2 is YNFKEQ. The CDR3 is CASSHREGFYGYTF. CDR3 in DNA: TGTGCCAGCAGCCACAGGGAAGGATTCTATGGCTACACCTTC.

The chain has TRBV7-9 and TRBJ2-2; 9 nucleotides match TRBD1. Germline V CDR1 and CDR2: SEHNR, FQNEAQ (reference sequence). The CDR3 runs to 14 residues. V lost 4 bases to trimming and J lost 6 bases; unmatched junction nucleotides: 3. This CDR3 is CASSSRDRAGELFF. CDR3 in DNA: TGTGCCAGCAGCTCCCGGGACAGGGCCGGGGAGCTGTTTTTT.

The chain combines TRBV7-2 with TRBJ2-3; unclear D gene. The germline gives CDR1 SGHTA, CDR2 FQGNSA. Trimming left V 1 base short and J 2 bases short, with 10 bases between. The CDR3 covers 15 residues. The CDR3 DNA is TGTGCCAGCAGCTTAGGATTAAAAGCCACAGATACGCAGTATTTT. Its translation is CASSLGLKATDTQYF.

Of note for this clone: The junction does not match germline at one end; this may be a read error. The chain is built from TRBV7-9 and TRBJ2-1, with 8 bases fitting TRBD2. Germline loops: CDR1 SEHNR, CDR2 FQNEAQ (reference sequence). This CDR3 is built from 14 residues. The CDR3 bases are TGTGCCAGCACCAAGACTAGCGAAAACAATGAGCAATTCTTC. It is translated as CASTKTSENNEQFF.

The V gene is TRBV6-1, the J gene TRBJ2-7; D unresolved. V was pared by 2 bases and J by 5 bases, with 7 bases between. This CDR3 comprises 12 residues. Germline V gives CDR1 MNHNS, CDR2 SASEGT. CDR3: CASSELVNEQYF. Here the CDR3 DNA reads TGTGCCAGCAGTGAACTGGTTAACGAGCAGTACTTC.

The chain employs TRBV4-3 and TRBJ1-4, with 10 bases identical to TRBD1. Germline-derived CDR1 and CDR2 are LGHNA and YSLEER. Trimming cost V 4 bases and J 6 bases; bases outside gene matches: 5. The CDR3 runs 15 residues. As DNA, the CDR3 is TGCGCCAGCAGCCCCCGAGACAGGGGGCATGAAAAACTGTTTTTT. Encoded protein: CASSPRDRGHEKLFF.

The rearrangement links TRBV5-1 to TRBJ2-5; the D gene is possibly TRBD2 (6 bases). Between the trimmed V and J ends, which lost 0 bases and 2 bases, there was a span of 11 bases. Germline assignment: CDR1 SGHRS and CDR2 YFSETQ. There are 15 residues in the CDR3. This CDR3 reads CASSLVRRGQETQYF. CDR3 bases: TGCGCCAGCAGCTTGGTGCGCCGGGGGCAAGAGACCCAGTACTTC.

The chain carries TRBV21-1 and TRBJ1-2. TRBV21-1 constitutes a pseudogene. This CDR3 has 15 amino acids. CDR3 loop: CASSKASSRKNGYTF. The CDR3 DNA reads as TGTGCCAGCAGCAAAGCAAGCTCACGGAAAAATGGCTACACCTTC.

The chain joins TRBV4-2 to TRBJ2-7; TRBD2 might be the D (5 bases). The length of the CDR3 is 15 residues. V was trimmed by 0 bases and J by 3 bases, leaving 12 bases between them. Germline values: CDR1 LGHNA, CDR2 YNFKEQ. CDR3 sequence: CASSQETSEVYEQYF. CDR3 in DNA: TGTGCCAGCAGCCAAGAAACTAGTGAGGTCTACGAGCAGTACTTC.

The chain recombines TRBV11-2 with TRBJ2-1; 7 positions match TRBD2. Per the germline V gene, CDR1 is SGHAT and CDR2 is FQNNGV. The CDR3 runs to 16 residues. J gave up 0 bases and V 5 bases, and 7 bases lay outside the gene matches. The chain's CDR3 is CASSILAPSSYNEQFF. CDR3 nucleotides: TGTGCCAGCAGCATACTAGCGCCTAGCTCCTACAATGAGCAGTTCTTC.

Only a few counts were recorded for this clone. The V call is TRBV6-6, the J call TRBJ2-7; the D gene is possibly TRBD2 (6 bases). V shed 2 bases and J shed 5 bases, with 10 bases lying between them. The CDR3 runs 13 residues. From germline, CDR1 is MNHNY and CDR2 SVGAGI (reference sequence). The CDR3 region is CASSYRESHEQYF. The DNA for the CDR3 is TGTGCCAGCAGTTACCGGGAGAGCCACGAGCAGTACTTC.

The CDR3 loop reads CASSRATRGSQETQYF. The CDR3 DNA sequence: TGCGCCAGCAGTCGTGCAACCAGGGGTTCCCAAGAGACCCAGTACTTC. The chain recombines TRBV5-1 with TRBJ2-5; the D gene is possibly TRBD1 (6 bases). CDR1 and CDR2 from the germline V gene are SGHRS and YFSETQ. Trimming pared 5 bases from V and 1 base from J, leaving 18 bases between. The CDR3 covers 16 residues. The full variable domain, rest sourced from reference TRBV5-1 and TRBJ2-5, is KAGVTQTPRYLIKTRGQQVTLSCSPISGHRSVSWYQQTPGQGLQFLFEYFSETQRNKGNFPGRFSGRQFSNSRSEMNVSTLELGDSALYLCASSRATRGSQETQYFGPGTRLLVL.

The V and J genes are TRBV11-3 and TRBJ2-1, with D unclear. V dropped 3 bases and J dropped 3 bases, with 15 bases sitting between them. CDR1 and CDR2 (germline): SGHNT, YENEEA. The CDR3 spans 16 residues. The DNA of the CDR3 is TGTGCCAGCAGCTTTAGTTACACCATTTACTACAATGAGCAGTTCTTC. It encodes CASSFSYTIYYNEQFF. The variable domain in full, completed from reference TRBV11-3 and TRBJ2-1, reads EAGVVQSPRYKIIEKKQPVAFWCNPISGHNTLYWYLQNLGQGPELLIRYENEEAVDDSQLPKDRFSAERLKGVDSTLKIQPAELGDSAVYLCASSFSYTIYYNEQFFGPGTRLTVL.

The chain joins TRBV1 to TRBJ2-1; TRBD2 was called by the table and not checked on the DNA. TRBV1 is a pseudogene locus. The CDR3 contains 16 residues. CDR3 nucleotides: TGCACCAGCAGCCAAGTACTAGTAAGCTCCTACAATGAGCAGTTCTTC. This translates into CTSSQVLVSSYNEQFF.

This rearrangement joins TRBV6-6 to TRBJ2-1; D perhaps matches TRBD2 (5 bases). V was cut by 6 bases and J by 9 bases, with 12 bases left in between. Germline lookup yields CDR1 MNHNY and CDR2 SVGAGI (reference sequence). The CDR3 contains 12 residues. The CDR3 spells CASSFKSGEQFF. The DNA of the CDR3 is TGTGCCAGCAGCTTCAAAAGCGGTGAGCAGTTCTTC.

The V call is TRBV24-1, the J call TRBJ1-2; a weak D match, TRBD1 (5 bases). The CDR3 sequence is 14 residues long. The germline V and J ends were trimmed by 3 bases and 4 bases, with 11 bases remaining between them. Germline V gene data show CDR1 as KGHDR and CDR2 as SFDVKD. The DNA of the CDR3 is TGTGCCACCAGTGATCCGGGACGGACCTATGGCTACACCTTC. Its translation: CATSDPGRTYGYTF.

The chain is built from TRBV7-9 and TRBJ2-1; D gene unclear. The CDR3 length is 13 residues. The germline CDR1 and CDR2 sequences are SEHNR and FQNEAQ (reference sequence). The V gene lost 2 bases and the J gene lost 2 bases, with 4 bases spanning the gap. The CDR3 DNA reads TGTGCCAGCAGCTTATCGGCCTACAATGAGCAGTTCTTC. This translates into CASSLSAYNEQFF.

The chain is built from TRBV6-6 and TRBJ1-5; 9 positions agree with TRBD1. Germline CDR1 and CDR2: MNHNY and SVGAGI (reference sequence). This CDR3 region has 14 residues. V lost 7 bases and J lost 4; bases outside the gene matches: 5. CDR3 region: CASTRGQGNQPQHF. DNA of the CDR3: TGTGCCAGCACAAGAGGACAGGGGAATCAGCCCCAGCATTTT.

This sequence joins TRBV4-3 and TRBJ2-3, with 7 bases lining up with TRBD2. Germline CDR1 LGHNA, CDR2 YSLEER. The CDR3 consists of 16 residues. V was pared by 0 bases and J by 5 bases, with 8 bases of the junction left unmatched. The CDR3 sequence is CASSQDWGGSGDTQYF. CDR3 sequence (DNA): TGCGCCAGCAGCCAAGATTGGGGCGGGAGCGGAGATACGCAGTATTTT.

DNA of the CDR3: TGTGCCAGCATCGGGGAAACGAACACTGAAGCTTTCTTT. Amino acids: CASIGETNTEAFF. This chain connects TRBV6-5 to TRBJ1-1; no firm D call. This CDR3 region has 13 residues. Trimming pared 7 bases from V and 1 base from J, leaving 10 bases between. Germline V lookup: CDR1 MNHEY, CDR2 SVGAGI.

The rearrangement uses TRBV30 and TRBJ1-6; D might be TRBD1 (5 bases). Trimming shortened V by 4 bases and J by 7 bases, and 26 bases separated the two germline ends. Per the germline V gene, CDR1 is GTSNPN and CDR2 is SVGIG (reference sequence). This CDR3 is built from 18 residues. This CDR3 is CAWKGRLGGILGNSPLHF. The CDR3 region has the DNA TGTGCCTGGAAAGGGCGGCTGGGGGGAATTTTGGGAAATTCACCCCTCCACTTT.

The chain recombines TRBV5-5 with TRBJ2-1, with TRBD2 matching 11 bases. Germline loops: CDR1 SGHKS, CDR2 YYEKEE (reference sequence). Trimming cost V 0 bases and J 7 bases; bases outside gene matches: 3. The CDR3 totals 15 residues. The chain's CDR3 is CASSLVSGRENEQFF. In DNA form, the CDR3 reads TGTGCCAGCAGCTTGGTTAGCGGGAGGGAGAATGAGCAGTTCTTC.

This clone was recorded once. J is TRBJ1-1 and V is TRBV19; D may be TRBD1 (5 bases). The CDR3 sequence is 12 residues long. Germline V lookup: CDR1 LNHDA, CDR2 SQIVND (reference sequence). V was clipped by 8 bases and J by 4 bases, with 11 bases between them. This CDR3 is CASRAGTTEAFF. In nucleotides, the CDR3 is TGTGCCAGTCGGGCAGGGACCACTGAAGCTTTCTTT.